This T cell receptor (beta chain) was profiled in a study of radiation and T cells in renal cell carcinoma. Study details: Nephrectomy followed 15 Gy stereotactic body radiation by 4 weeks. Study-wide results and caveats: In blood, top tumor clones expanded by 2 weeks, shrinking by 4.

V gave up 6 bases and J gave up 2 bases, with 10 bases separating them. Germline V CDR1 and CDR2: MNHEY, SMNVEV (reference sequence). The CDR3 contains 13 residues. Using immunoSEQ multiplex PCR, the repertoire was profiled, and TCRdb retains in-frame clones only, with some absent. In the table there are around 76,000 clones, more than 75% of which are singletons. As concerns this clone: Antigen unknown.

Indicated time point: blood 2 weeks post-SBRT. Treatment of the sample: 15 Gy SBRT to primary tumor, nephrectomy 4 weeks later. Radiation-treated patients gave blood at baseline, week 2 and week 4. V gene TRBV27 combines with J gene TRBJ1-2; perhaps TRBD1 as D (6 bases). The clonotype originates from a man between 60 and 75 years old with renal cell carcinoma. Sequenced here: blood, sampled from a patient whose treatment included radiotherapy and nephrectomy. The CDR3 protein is CASSPTGNYGYTF. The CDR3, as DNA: TGTGCCAGCAGCCCCACAGGGAACTATGGCTACACCTTC.